One T cell receptor (beta chain) is described in this entry. Its target is not known. This sample was taken from a study of siplizumab effects on memory and regulatory T cells. The overall study: Mixed lymphocyte reactions were performed as paired cultures containing siplizumab at around 1 ug/mL or no drug.

Study-wide points: The drug siplizumab significantly decreased the alloreactive sequences that could be traced to unstimulated CD4+ memory cells. Unstimulated subsets captured only a minor fraction of alloreactive clones.

TCRdb's copy holds only in-frame clones and misses some; the assay was immunoSEQ multiplex PCR. The table lists 3,200 or so clones, about half of them singletons. Cells that made up the mixed lymphocyte reaction were cocultured at 37°C for more than five days. Labelling of responder PBMCs was performed with CFSE and of stimulator PBMCs with Violet Dye, followed by mixing at 1:1. From germline, CDR1 is SGHDT and CDR2 YYEEEE. CDR3 size: 15 residues. Trimming took 1 base from V and 3 from J, leaving 12 bases between them. The sample comprised CFSE-low (dividing) CD4+ T cells sorted from an allogeneic mixed lymphocyte reaction. The source is a human donor in good health; the cells came from an allogeneic mixed lymphocyte reaction. The V and J genes are TRBV5-6 and TRBJ2-3; a possible D gene is TRBD1 (6 bases). CDR3 sequence: CASSLSYRVTDTQYF. CDR3 bases: TGTGCCAGCAGCTTGTCGTACAGGGTTACAGATACGCAGTATTTT.